The present entry profiles one TCR beta chain with its context. Only a few counts were recorded for this clonotype. What antigen it recognizes has not been identified. No clone much larger than this one lies a single base away; base qualities are absent. Ficoll-Paque density gradient centrifugation was the method used to isolate PBMCs. The data were obtained in a study of T-cell memory formation after mild COVID-19 (dated by TCRdb to 2020 to 2023). For the wider study: TCR sequence clusters from the two donors were found to be largely donor specific. T-cell clones expanding and contracting after mild COVID-19 in a couple of donors were tracked by longitudinal TCRalpha and TCRbeta repertoire sequencing. The cohort was made up of two young adult volunteers, one female and one male, who were previously healthy.

The sequencer was an Illumina NovaSeq 6000. cDNA libraries for TCRalpha and TCRbeta were prepared by 5'RACE using constant-segment primers, with sample barcodes and unique molecular identifiers added. RNA was extracted from every sample with Trizol reagent. Library amplification was performed in two PCR steps, and a second sample barcode and Illumina TruSeq adapters were introduced in the second step. Libraries were sequenced on an Illumina NovaSeq with 2 x 150 bp paired-end reads. The source study handled its data this way. Reads were demultiplexed and collapsed into UMI-guided consensus sequences with migec v1.2.7. Using mixcr v2.1.11, UMI consensuses were aligned to TRA and TRB V and J templates and then assembled into clonotypes. A clonotype was counted as expanded or contracted only when both edgeR and NoisET called the clonotype significant, with the noise models trained on biological replicates. edgeR calls used a false discovery rate-adjusted p below 0.01 and a log2 fold-change threshold of 1. As an exploratory analysis of dynamics, PCA with hierarchical clustering was applied to max-normalized trajectories of the 1000 most abundant clonotypes. The CD4 or CD8 phenotype of responding clones was assigned using the separately sequenced CD4+ and CD8+ repertoires. In TCRdb, the public reads were trimmed at Q25 with fastp and aligned with MiXCR, with productive beta chains retained. Duplicate CDR3 protein sequences are folded into a single record with the most common DNA and genes. These V and J calls derive from TCRdb rather than the authors' analysis. This sample holds 250,000 or so distinct CDR3 sequences; 15% to 20% were observed only once. The ten top clones hold more than 20% of the sample.

Overall study results and their limits: The second-wave clones that peaked on day 37 were not confirmed to be SARS-CoV-2 specific. The study included only a couple of mild cases, and larger cohorts that include severe cases with pre-infection samples were judged to be necessary. Clones that contracted from day 15 to 85 showed balanced CD4/CD8 phenotypes, whereas a second wave of clones that expanded from day 15 to 37 leaned towards CD4+. Some responding clones were found in pre-infection memory, which suggests that pre-existing cross-reactive memory T cells took part in the SARS-CoV-2 response. Contracting CD4+ clones were found mainly in CM and EM memory subsets, while CD8+ clones were enriched in EMRA.

The material sequenced was PBMCs or a T cell subset sorted from them (not recorded which). The source is a man younger than 35 who had mild COVID-19 (a few samples of this study predate the infection). The sample titles of this study are shuffled in the database, so cell type and time point are left out; the donor was told from shared clones.

In nucleotide form, the sequence is TGCAGTGCTAGCAAAAACAAAGGCAATCAGCCCCAGCATTTT. Translated, this gives CSASKNKGNQPQHF. Recombination joined TRBV20-1 with TRBJ1-5; too little of a D gene remains to name it. Its CDR3 holds 14 amino acids, cysteine through phenylalanine. Of all the DNA, just the CDR3 is kept, 42 bases in frame from base 1. For CDR1 and CDR2, the germline V gene (reference sequence) lists DFQATT and SNEGSKA. Trimming removed 3 bases from V and 2 bases from J, leaving 11 bases between the germline ends.